The rows below give T cell receptor beta chains drawn from one sample of a study of somatic mutations in cytotoxic T cells in rheumatoid arthritis. Sequenced by immunoSEQ multiplex PCR; TCRdb stores in-frame clones only, minus some. The sample lists tens of thousands of clones; about 80% were seen once. Sequencing was done on a sample of CD8+ T cells sorted from blood. The origin of the receptors is an adult with rheumatoid arthritis. CDR3s leave out the opening cysteine and the closing phenylalanine or tryptophan.

V gene: TRBV6-1
CDR3 protein: ASSEWGPEEETQY

V gene: TRBV7-9
CDR3 protein: ASSLRLERDTQY

V gene: TRBV7-6
CDR3 protein: ASSFGPRGDSH

V gene: TRBV6-1
CDR3 protein: AISDRVNTGELF

V gene: TRBV30
CDR3 protein: AWRDINRGPTMAKNIQY

V gene: TRBV4-1
CDR3 protein: ASSRGPHEQF

V gene: TRBV27
CDR3 protein: ASSYGRGDEQF

V gene: TRBV28
CDR3 protein: ASRLKQGARGYT

V gene: TRBV11-2
CDR3 protein: ASSYNEQF

V gene: TRBV29-1
CDR3 protein: SVEEGGGRGETQY

V gene: TRBV11-3
CDR3 protein: ASSSSDRGLANEQF

V gene: TRBV27
CDR3 protein: ASSFRLGTDTQY

V gene: TRBV7-9
CDR3 protein: ASSPTEPPGYEQY

V gene: TRBV29-1
CDR3 protein: SASQGNNEQF

V gene: TRBV7-9
CDR3 protein: ASSPPGQGAPGELF

V gene: TRBV6-4
CDR3 protein: ASSTSGSADTQY

V gene: TRBV5-1
CDR3 protein: ASSSRPPGTDTQY